The clone carrying this T cell receptor beta chain was counted once. Its antigen is unknown. Germline values: CDR1 SEHNR, CDR2 FQNEAQ (reference sequence). With 1 base removed from V and 10 bases from J, the gap between germline ends came to 17 bases. This CDR3 contains 15 residues. The sample comes from a study of T cell responses to AZD1222 COVID-19 vaccine. Study-wide findings and caveats: Among those given AZD1222, only six or seven were seropositive at baseline. Vaccine-associated CD4 TCRs ranged over spike, dominating at 160-218 and 743-854. Clonal diversity may have been underestimated, and the donors were mostly white British, with more females than males.

Here immunoSEQ multiplex PCR was the method, and the copy in TCRdb shows in-frame clones only, minus some. Among 140,000 to 150,000 clones listed, roughly nine tenths were seen once. The sequences come from peripheral blood, collected on day 0 of AZD1222 vaccination. The clonotype comes from an adult in good health. The chain carries TRBV7-9 and TRBJ2-1, with D possibly TRBD1 on 5 matching bases. The chain's CDR3 is CASSLGGATTKEQFF. The CDR3 DNA sequence: TGTGCCAGCAGCTTAGGTGGGGCTACAACTAAGGAGCAGTTCTTC.